This is a list of T cell receptor beta chains from one sample in a study of cytomegalovirus exposure and HLA in healthy donors. Generated by immunoSEQ multiplex PCR, the TCRdb table keeps only in-frame clones and is missing some. The sample lists about 130,000 clones; 70% to 80% were seen once. The sample was PBMCs. The receptors shown here come from a young man in good health and CMV-seronegative. Both conserved end residues are part of each CDR3. The D gene is left open where the match is weak. The listing skips clone size in some rows; elsewhere it reads once, few, many or a size class.

j_gene: TRBJ1-2; abundance: .; v_gene: TRBV6-5; d_gene: .; CDR3aa: CASSYGGLCTF; CDR3nt: TGTGCCAGCAGTTACGGGGGGTTATGCACCTTC
j_gene: TRBJ1-2; abundance: .; v_gene: TRBV6-5; d_gene: .; CDR3aa: CASSYGQGKTNYGYTF; CDR3nt: TGTGCCAGCAGTTACGGGCAGGGAAAGACTAACTATGGCTACACCTTC
j_gene: TRBJ1-1; abundance: .; v_gene: TRBV2; d_gene: .; CDR3aa: CASSDEVNTEAFF; CDR3nt: TGTGCCAGCAGTGATGAGGTAAACACTGAAGCTTTCTTT
j_gene: TRBJ2-5; abundance: .; v_gene: TRBV5-1; d_gene: .; CDR3aa: CASSLVDRGKTQYF; CDR3nt: TGCGCCAGCAGCTTGGTGGACCGAGGGAAGACCCAGTACTTC
j_gene: TRBJ1-2; abundance: .; v_gene: TRBV2; d_gene: .; CDR3aa: CASTPPEGGYGYTF; CDR3nt: TGTGCCAGCACCCCGCCGGAGGGCGGGTATGGCTACACCTTC
j_gene: TRBJ2-6; abundance: .; v_gene: TRBV7-2; d_gene: .; CDR3aa: CARGPRGGGANVLTF; CDR3nt: TGTGCCAGAGGCCCCCGGGGAGGTGGGGCCAACGTCCTGACTTTC
j_gene: TRBJ2-4; abundance: few; v_gene: TRBV13; d_gene: .; CDR3aa: CASSSPGRGGKNIQYF; CDR3nt: TGTGCCAGCAGCTCCCCGGGTAGGGGAGGCAAAAACATTCAGTACTTC
j_gene: TRBJ1-2; abundance: .; v_gene: TRBV27; d_gene: .; CDR3aa: CASSCQGPGYTF; CDR3nt: TGTGCCAGCAGTTGTCAGGGTCCTGGCTACACCTTC
j_gene: TRBJ1-5; abundance: .; v_gene: TRBV30; d_gene: TRBD1; CDR3aa: CAWSTGGFSNQPQHF; CDR3nt: TGTGCCTGGAGTACAGGGGGCTTCAGCAATCAGCCCCAGCATTTT
j_gene: TRBJ2-1; abundance: .; v_gene: TRBV2; d_gene: TRBD2; CDR3aa: CASSESPPGGEQFF; CDR3nt: TGTGCCAGCAGTGAATCTCCCCCGGGGGGTGAGCAGTTCTTC
j_gene: TRBJ1-5; abundance: .; v_gene: TRBV5-1; d_gene: .; CDR3aa: CASSPGVVYSNQPQHF; CDR3nt: TGCGCCAGCAGCCCGGGAGTCGTCTATAGCAATCAGCCCCAGCATTTT
j_gene: TRBJ1-5; abundance: .; v_gene: TRBV6-6; d_gene: .; CDR3aa: CASSYGRDSNQPQHF; CDR3nt: TGTGCCAGCAGTTATGGCCGGGATAGCAATCAGCCCCAGCATTTT
j_gene: TRBJ2-7; abundance: .; v_gene: TRBV4-1; d_gene: TRBD2; CDR3aa: CASSQLRTSGSVDEQYF; CDR3nt: TGCGCCAGCAGCCAATTACGGACTAGCGGGAGTGTGGACGAGCAGTACTTC
j_gene: TRBJ2-7; abundance: .; v_gene: TRBV28; d_gene: TRBD1; CDR3aa: CASSLGQPYEQYF; CDR3nt: TGTGCCAGCAGCTTGGGACAGCCCTACGAGCAGTACTTC
j_gene: TRBJ2-7; abundance: .; v_gene: TRBV18; d_gene: .; CDR3aa: CASSPVLYEQYF; CDR3nt: TGTGCCAGCTCACCAGTACTCTACGAGCAGTACTTC
j_gene: TRBJ2-7; abundance: few; v_gene: TRBV27; d_gene: .; CDR3aa: CASSPKGPISYEQYF; CDR3nt: TGTGCCAGCAGCCCCAAGGGGCCAATATCCTACGAGCAGTACTTC
j_gene: TRBJ2-3; abundance: .; v_gene: TRBV2; d_gene: TRBD2; CDR3aa: CASRPGLAVGTDTQYF; CDR3nt: TGTGCCAGCAGACCGGGACTAGCAGTTGGCACAGATACGCAGTATTTT
j_gene: TRBJ2-4; abundance: .; v_gene: TRBV28; d_gene: .; CDR3aa: CASSSPPKGAGTKNIQYF; CDR3nt: TGTGCCAGCAGTTCCCCCCCGAAGGGGGCGGGAACCAAAAACATTCAGTACTTC
j_gene: TRBJ1-4; abundance: .; v_gene: TRBV30; d_gene: TRBD1; CDR3aa: CAWSDVGQGNEKLFF; CDR3nt: TGTGCCTGGAGCGATGTCGGACAGGGTAATGAAAAACTGTTTTTT
j_gene: TRBJ2-7; abundance: few; v_gene: TRBV18; d_gene: TRBD2; CDR3aa: CASSPSGTHEQYF; CDR3nt: TGTGCCAGCTCACCTAGCGGGACCCACGAGCAGTACTTC
j_gene: TRBJ2-5; abundance: .; v_gene: TRBV2; d_gene: TRBD1; CDR3aa: CASSLITGGETQYF; CDR3nt: TGTGCCAGCAGTTTAATAACAGGGGGAGAGACCCAGTACTTC
j_gene: TRBJ1-5; abundance: .; v_gene: TRBV11-2; d_gene: TRBD1; CDR3aa: CASSHGTGGNQPQHF; CDR3nt: TGTGCCAGCAGCCACGGGACAGGGGGCAATCAGCCCCAGCATTTT
j_gene: TRBJ2-6; abundance: .; v_gene: TRBV7-6; d_gene: .; CDR3aa: CASSLISGANVLTF; CDR3nt: TGTGCCAGCAGCCTTATTTCTGGGGCCAACGTCCTGACTTTC
j_gene: TRBJ2-7; abundance: .; v_gene: TRBV27; d_gene: .; CDR3aa: CASSPNRLPYEQYF; CDR3nt: TGTGCCAGCAGTCCCAACAGGTTACCCTACGAGCAGTACTTC
j_gene: TRBJ2-1; abundance: .; v_gene: TRBV30; d_gene: .; CDR3aa: CAWSGVALNEQFF; CDR3nt: TGTGCCTGGAGCGGAGTAGCGCTGAATGAGCAGTTCTTC
j_gene: TRBJ1-4; abundance: .; v_gene: TRBV10-3; d_gene: TRBD1; CDR3aa: CAISVDRDATNEKLFF; CDR3nt: TGTGCCATCAGTGTGGACAGGGATGCAACTAATGAAAAACTGTTTTTT
j_gene: TRBJ1-1; abundance: .; v_gene: TRBV5-4; d_gene: .; CDR3aa: CASSLEQGFTEAFF; CDR3nt: TGTGCCAGCAGCTTGGAACAGGGTTTCACTGAAGCTTTCTTT
j_gene: TRBJ2-1; abundance: few; v_gene: TRBV5-1; d_gene: .; CDR3aa: CASTETQGSNEQFF; CDR3nt: TGCGCCAGCACCGAAACTCAGGGGTCAAATGAGCAGTTCTTC
j_gene: TRBJ1-4; abundance: .; v_gene: TRBV5-5; d_gene: .; CDR3aa: CASSSPGGRNEKLFF; CDR3nt: TGTGCCAGCAGCTCCCCCGGGGGGAGGAATGAAAAACTGTTTTTT
j_gene: TRBJ1-2; abundance: .; v_gene: TRBV28; d_gene: .; CDR3aa: CASSGRRNYGYTF; CDR3nt: TGTGCCAGCAGCGGACGGAGGAACTATGGCTACACCTTC
j_gene: TRBJ2-2; abundance: .; v_gene: TRBV2; d_gene: TRBD1; CDR3aa: CASKWTGSTGELFF; CDR3nt: TGTGCCAGCAAATGGACAGGGTCCACCGGGGAGCTGTTTTTT
j_gene: TRBJ2-2; abundance: .; v_gene: TRBV5-1; d_gene: .; CDR3aa: CASSLGTRDMNTGELFF; CDR3nt: TGCGCCAGCAGCTTGGGAACCCGGGACATGAACACCGGGGAGCTGTTTTTT
j_gene: TRBJ2-1; abundance: .; v_gene: TRBV5-1; d_gene: TRBD2; CDR3aa: CASSSGTSVKEQFF; CDR3nt: TGCGCCAGCAGCTCTGGGACTAGCGTAAAGGAGCAGTTCTTC
j_gene: TRBJ2-3; abundance: .; v_gene: TRBV2; d_gene: TRBD2; CDR3aa: CASSGLATTDTQYF; CDR3nt: TGTGCCAGCAGTGGACTAGCCACAACAGATACGCAGTATTTT
j_gene: TRBJ2-1; abundance: .; v_gene: TRBV27; d_gene: .; CDR3aa: CASSHGNHEQFF; CDR3nt: TGTGCCAGCAGTCACGGGAACCATGAGCAGTTCTTC
j_gene: TRBJ1-1; abundance: few; v_gene: TRBV5-1; d_gene: .; CDR3aa: CASSLAGGGLGTEAFF; CDR3nt: TGCGCCAGCAGCTTGGCCGGGGGGGGCTTGGGCACTGAAGCTTTCTTT
j_gene: TRBJ2-7; abundance: .; v_gene: TRBV19; d_gene: .; CDR3aa: CASSIWAADEQYF; CDR3nt: TGTGCCAGTAGTATTTGGGCAGCGGACGAGCAGTACTTC
j_gene: TRBJ1-6; abundance: .; v_gene: TRBV9; d_gene: .; CDR3aa: CASSVRGAENSPLHF; CDR3nt: TGTGCCAGCAGCGTACGGGGGGCCGAAAATTCACCCCTCCACTTT
j_gene: TRBJ2-1; abundance: few; v_gene: TRBV2; d_gene: TRBD2; CDR3aa: CASSGRGSGSEYNEQFF; CDR3nt: TGTGCCAGCAGTGGACGCGGGAGCGGGAGTGAATACAATGAGCAGTTCTTC
j_gene: TRBJ2-1; abundance: .; v_gene: TRBV4-1; d_gene: .; CDR3aa: CASSQDIRDNEQFF; CDR3nt: TGCGCCAGCAGCCAAGATATCCGGGACAATGAGCAGTTCTTC
j_gene: TRBJ1-1; abundance: .; v_gene: TRBV6-5; d_gene: .; CDR3aa: CASSPAGFTEAFF; CDR3nt: TGTGCCAGCAGTCCTGCCGGGTTCACTGAAGCTTTCTTT
j_gene: TRBJ2-7; abundance: few; v_gene: TRBV30; d_gene: TRBD2; CDR3aa: CAWGSGSPPYEQYF; CDR3nt: TGTGCCTGGGGTAGCGGGAGTCCCCCCTACGAGCAGTACTTC
j_gene: TRBJ1-5; abundance: few; v_gene: TRBV28; d_gene: .; CDR3aa: CASTLGGYDQPQHF; CDR3nt: TGTGCCAGCACCCTGGGGGGGTATGATCAGCCCCAGCATTTT
j_gene: TRBJ1-3; abundance: .; v_gene: TRBV30; d_gene: .; CDR3aa: CAWDPAGRSDGNTIYF; CDR3nt: TGTGCCTGGGACCCCGCAGGGAGGTCTGATGGAAACACCATATATTTT
j_gene: TRBJ2-7; abundance: few; v_gene: TRBV7-2; d_gene: .; CDR3aa: CASSLKQSSYEQYF; CDR3nt: TGTGCCAGCAGCTTAAAGCAAAGCTCCTACGAGCAGTACTTC
j_gene: TRBJ2-5; abundance: .; v_gene: TRBV28; d_gene: .; CDR3aa: CASSLAEETQYF; CDR3nt: TGTGCCAGCAGCTTGGCCGAAGAGACCCAGTACTTC